Below are 22 T cell receptor beta chains sequenced from a single sample in a study of blood T cell repertoires in COVID-19. Sequencing was performed with immunoSEQ multiplex PCR; in TCRdb, only in-frame clones are kept and a portion is missing. The data show about 180,000 clones, approximately 89% seen once. The sample comprised peripheral blood. Receptors originate from a woman in her thirties with acute or convalescent COVID-19.

The J gene is TRBJ2-1, the V gene TRBV12-3 or TRBV12-4; tentatively, D is TRBD2 (6 bases). Trimming took off 5 bases at V and 10 bases at J, with 12 bases between the two ends. The CDR3 runs to 12 residues. CDR3 loop: CASSHPGLEQFF. CDR3 coding DNA: TGTGCCAGCAGTCACCCGGGACTGGAGCAGTTCTTC.

This rearrangement joins TRBV2 to TRBJ1-2; no firm D call. V lost 8 bases, J lost 8 bases, and 12 bases lay in between. CDR3 length equals 11 residues. CDR1 and CDR2 from the germline V gene are SNHLY and FYNNEI. CDR3 region: CASATRGGYTF. CDR3 in DNA: TGTGCCAGCGCCACCCGAGGGGGCTACACCTTC.

The chain uses TRBV6-5 and TRBJ1-2; D remains unclear. CDR1 MNHEY and CDR2 SVGAGI come from the germline V gene. The CDR3 length is 13 residues. Trimming pared 0 bases from V and 10 bases from J, leaving 12 bases between. CDR3 DNA sequence: TGTGCCAGCAGTTACTCGTTCAGCAGCGCCTACACCTTC. Protein sequence: CASSYSFSSAYTF.

This chain connects TRBV5-1 to TRBJ1-1; 7 bases align to TRBD1. Germline V gene lookup returns CDR1 SGHRS and CDR2 YFSETQ. J lost 7 bases, V lost 6 bases, and 12 bases had no gene match. The CDR3 has 14 amino acids. As DNA, the CDR3 is TGCGCCAGCAAGGCAGGGACAGTAGTCAATGAAGCTTTCTTT. Protein product: CASKAGTVVNEAFF.

The chain uses TRBV29-1 and TRBJ1-1, with 7 bases that match TRBD1. The CDR3 runs 12 residues. J was trimmed by 1 base and V by 7 bases; bases with no gene match: 3. Germline V gives CDR1 SQVTM, CDR2 ANQGSEA. CDR3 coding DNA: TGCAGCGCAGGGGGGGAGAACACTGAAGCTTTCTTT. As protein: CSAGGENTEAFF.

The gene calls are TRBV6-2 or TRBV6-3 and TRBJ2-5; 13 bases line up with TRBD2. The CDR3 runs to 14 residues. The J segment lost 5 bases and the V segment lost 8 bases, leaving 5 bases of the junction unmatched. Germline V gene sequence: CDR1 MNHEY, CDR2 SVGEGT. Here the CDR3 DNA reads TGTGCCAGCGGTTGGACTAGCGGGAGTGAGACCCAGTACTTC. Protein product: CASGWTSGSETQYF.

The gene calls are TRBV10-2 and TRBJ2-2; 7 bases fit TRBD2. The CDR3 has 14 amino acids. Trimming removed 7 bases from V and 7 bases from J; junction bases left unmatched: 9. Germline V gene lookup returns CDR1 WSHSY and CDR2 SAAADI. The CDR3 bases are TGCGCCAGCACCCAGGCAGGGAGGGGCGGGGAGCTGTTTTTT. This encodes CASTQAGRGGELFF.

This chain uses TRBV2 with TRBJ2-3, with D unresolved. This CDR3 comprises 10 residues. With 10 bases removed from V and 2 bases from J, the gap between germline ends came to 4 bases. Germline CDR1 reads SNHLY; CDR2 reads FYNNEI. The CDR3 bases are TGTGCCACCTACACAGATACGCAGTATTTT. Translated: CATYTDTQYF.

This sequence joins TRBV18 and TRBJ2-1; maybe TRBD1 (6 bases). CDR3 length: 14 residues. Trimming stripped 4 bases from V and 3 bases from J, with 10 bases between. CDR1 KGHSH and CDR2 LQKENI come from the germline V gene. CDR3 sequence reads: CASSQMDSYNEQFF. The CDR3 coding sequence is TGTGCCAGCTCACAAATGGACAGCTACAATGAGCAGTTCTTC.

The chain recombines TRBV28 with TRBJ1-2, with unresolved D. This CDR3 is built from 12 residues. In germline, CDR1 is MDHEN, CDR2 SYDVKM. The ends were cut back, 5 bases at V and 4 bases at J, with 8 bases in the middle. The CDR3 loop is CASSLLRYGYTF. CDR3 bases: TGTGCCAGCAGTCTTCTTCGCTATGGCTACACCTTC.

The chain combines TRBV19 with TRBJ1-2; unclear D gene. V lost 6 bases, J lost 3 bases, and 8 bases lay in between. From germline, CDR1 is LNHDA and CDR2 SQIVND (reference sequence). The CDR3 runs 12 residues. DNA for the CDR3: TGTGCCAGTAGGGGCTCGGACTATGGCTACACCTTC. Translation: CASRGSDYGYTF. The whole variable domain, filled in from reference TRBV19 and TRBJ1-2, reads DGGITQSPKYLFRKEGQNVTLSCEQNLNHDAMYWYRQDPGQGLRLIYYSQIVNDFQKGDIAEGYSVSREKKESFPLTVTSAQKNPTAFYLCASRGSDYGYTFGSGTRLTVV.

This sequence joins TRBV5-1 and TRBJ2-7; the match to TRBD1 covers 7 bases. Trimming at V came to 1 base and at J to 5 bases, leaving 6 bases not matched to a gene. The CDR3 consists of 14 residues. Germline V lookup: CDR1 SGHRS, CDR2 YFSETQ. CDR3 nucleotide sequence: TGCGCCAGCAGCTTGTCGGGACAGTACCACGAGCAGTACTTC. Its protein product is CASSLSGQYHEQYF.

The chain uses TRBV9 and TRBJ2-5; D may be TRBD1 (6 bases). V lost 0 bases and J 2 bases, leaving 8 bases between the germline ends. CDR1 SGDLS and CDR2 YYNGEE come from the germline V gene. The CDR3 runs to 14 residues. The CDR3 loop is CASSVGTEQETQYF. The CDR3, as DNA: TGTGCCAGCAGCGTAGGGACAGAACAAGAGACCCAGTACTTC.

This chain connects TRBV20-1 to TRBJ2-4, with a tentative D call TRBD2 (5 bases). Trimming took off 0 bases at V and 9 bases at J, with 6 bases between the two ends. Germline CDR1 DFQATT, CDR2 SNEGSKA (reference sequence). This CDR3 has 11 residues. CDR3 sequence: CSARDGSIQYF. The CDR3 DNA reads TGCAGTGCTAGAGATGGGAGCATTCAGTACTTC.

This rearrangement joins TRBV5-1 to TRBJ2-6; TRBD1 agrees at 7 bases. Germline assignment: CDR1 SGHRS and CDR2 YFSETQ. The CDR3 is made up of 15 amino acids. V lost 4 bases and J lost 2; bases outside the gene matches: 3. The CDR3 region is CASSLGTAGANVLTF. In DNA, the CDR3 is TGCGCCAGCAGCCTCGGGACAGCTGGGGCCAACGTCCTGACTTTC.

This clone was observed a few times. This chain links TRBV12-5 with TRBJ2-1, with TRBD2 matching over 7 bases. Germline-derived CDR1 and CDR2 are LGHNT and FRNRAP. The CDR3 length is 16 residues. J was trimmed by 4 bases and V by 0 bases; bases with no gene match: 6. The CDR3, as DNA: TGTGCTAGTGGTTTGGTAGCCGGGAGGATTTACAATGAGCAGTTCTTC. This gives the protein CASGLVAGRIYNEQFF.

The chain employs TRBV7-9 and TRBJ1-1; D gene ambiguous. Trimming pared 2 bases from V and 5 bases from J, leaving 12 bases between. The CDR3 extends over 14 amino acids. CDR1 is SEHNR, CDR2 FQNEAQ, per germline (reference sequence). As DNA, the CDR3 is TGTGCCAGCAGCTTATTTCGAGGAGATACTGAAGCTTTCTTT. Amino acids: CASSLFRGDTEAFF.

The chain links TRBV30 to TRBJ1-2; D is unresolved. The CDR3 is made up of 15 amino acids. Germline V lookup: CDR1 GTSNPN, CDR2 SVGIG (reference sequence). Trimming left V 0 bases short and J 8 bases short, with 19 bases between. CDR3 nucleotides: TGTGCCTGGAGTGTTAGGCGTAATTGGCCCGGGGGCTACACCTTC. This encodes CAWSVRRNWPGGYTF.

The V and J genes are TRBV5-1 and TRBJ2-1; D unresolved. The germline V and J ends were trimmed by 0 bases and 9 bases, with 4 bases remaining between them. CDR3 size: 11 residues. CDR1 is SGHRS, CDR2 YFSETQ, per germline. CDR3 DNA sequence: TGCGCCAGCAGCTTGGCCCGTGAGCAGTTCTTC. Residues: CASSLAREQFF. The full variable domain, with the rest looked up from reference TRBV5-1 and TRBJ2-1, is KAGVTQTPRYLIKTRGQQVTLSCSPISGHRSVSWYQQTPGQGLQFLFEYFSETQRNKGNFPGRFSGRQFSNSRSEMNVSTLELGDSALYLCASSLAREQFFGPGTRLTVL.

The V and J genes are TRBV7-9 and TRBJ1-1, with 10 bases that match TRBD1. The CDR3 consists of 16 residues. Germline CDR1 SEHNR, CDR2 FQNEAQ (reference sequence). V trimming: 6 bases; J trimming: 4 bases; junction bases outside the gene matches: 11. Here the CDR3 reads CASRLTGGAQGTEAFF. CDR3 nucleotides: TGTGCCAGCAGATTGACAGGGGGCGCTCAGGGCACTGAAGCTTTCTTT.

The V and J genes are TRBV7-9 and TRBJ2-5; D may be TRBD2 (6 bases). CDR1 and CDR2 from the germline V gene are SEHNR and FQNEAQ (reference sequence). The CDR3 extends over 14 amino acids. V was shortened by 3 bases and J by 4 bases, with 12 bases between the two germline ends. The CDR3 spells CASSFGGKRETQYF. The CDR3 DNA sequence: TGTGCCAGCAGCTTTGGCGGGAAGCGAGAGACCCAGTACTTC.

This clone was observed many times. The genes are TRBV7-4 and TRBJ2-7; D possibly corresponds to TRBD1 (5 bases). Germline V gene sequence: CDR1 SGHVT, CDR2 SQSDAQ. Between the trimmed V and J ends, which lost 6 bases and 5 bases, there was a span of 17 bases. The CDR3 length is 14 residues. CDR3 coding DNA: TGTGCCAGCAGTCAACGCTGGGGCTATGACGAGCAGTACTTC. Amino acid sequence: CASSQRWGYDEQYF.